The next 19 T cell receptor beta chains were all read from a single sample in a study of post-analysis software for immune sequencing data. Regarding the study as a whole: TRBV5-6, TRBV5-1 and TRBV20-1 belonged to a set of about five TRBV segments that were more frequent in patients than controls.

No antigens are known for them. Prepared TCR beta cDNA libraries contained unique molecular identifiers. Using its own MiXCR run on the PCR reads, TCRdb lists one record per CDR3 protein. The table records 750,000 to 950,000 distinct CDR3 sequences, roughly 58% of them present only once. The sample comprised blood. Receptors were obtained from a girl under 18 with multiple sclerosis.

This clonotype turned up a few times. The chain carries TRBV11-2 and TRBJ2-4; 13 nucleotides match TRBD2. Losses at the gene ends were 1 base for V and 0 bases for J; bases not matched to a gene: 12. Germline CDR1 SGHAT, CDR2 FQNNGV. The CDR3 totals 21 residues. CDR3 DNA sequence: TGTGCCAGCAGCTTAGGGACCACCGGACTAGCGGGGGAACTAGCCAAAAACATTCAGTACTTC. It codes for CASSLGTTGLAGELAKNIQYF.

The CDR3 DNA reads TGTGCCAGCAGCTTAGGAGGTTCGACTAGCGGCCAAGAGACCCAGTACTTC. It translates to CASSLGGSTSGQETQYF. The J gene is TRBJ2-5, the V gene TRBV7-2; 9 nucleotides line up with TRBD2. Losses at the gene ends were 1 base for V and 1 base for J; bases not matched to a gene: 7. This CDR3 has 17 amino acids. From germline, CDR1 is SGHTA and CDR2 FQGNSA.

This chain uses TRBV7-8 with TRBJ2-3; 10 bases align to TRBD2. The germline gives CDR1 SGHVS, CDR2 FQNEAQ. The V gene end was trimmed by 5 bases and the J gene end by 2 bases; junction bases not matched to a gene: 7. This CDR3 region has 16 residues. As DNA, the CDR3 is TGTGCCAGCAGCCCGATTACTAGCGGGAACACAGATACGCAGTATTTT. This gives the protein CASSPITSGNTDTQYF.

The rearrangement joins TRBV20-1 to TRBJ2-5, with D possibly being TRBD2 (5 bases). The CDR3 length is 15 residues. The germline V gene encodes CDR1 DFQATT and CDR2 SNEGSKA (reference sequence). The V end was cut by 0 bases, the J end by 2 bases, with 13 bases between. This chain's CDR3 is CSARDTDTGQETQYF. The CDR3 DNA reads as TGCAGTGCTAGAGATACCGATACGGGACAAGAGACCCAGTACTTC.

The rearrangement uses TRBV20-1 and TRBJ1-4; possible D gene TRBD1, 5 bases. Per the germline V gene, CDR1 is DFQATT and CDR2 is SNEGSKA (reference sequence). Trimming took off 5 bases at V and 0 bases at J, with 13 bases between the two ends. CDR3 length: 15 amino acids. The CDR3 coding sequence is TGCAGTGCTCCCGGGGAGGGGTCAACTAATGAAAAACTGTTTTTT. Translation: CSAPGEGSTNEKLFF.

The chain combines TRBV9 with TRBJ2-7, with 11 positions matching TRBD2. Germline CDR1 SGDLS, CDR2 YYNGEE. CDR3 length: 17 residues. V shed 3 bases and J 3 bases; nucleotides not matched to a gene: 11. CDR3 sequence reads: CASSDTMGTSGIYEQYF. The CDR3 DNA reads TGTGCCAGCAGCGATACCATGGGGACTAGCGGAATCTACGAGCAGTACTTC.

V and J are TRBV11-2 and TRBJ2-7; TRBD2 matches 14 bases. CDR1 is SGHAT and CDR2 is FQNNGV in the germline V gene. Trimming took 5 bases from V and 6 from J; bases not matched to a gene: 9. The CDR3 totals 16 residues. CDR3 nucleotides: TGTGCCAGCAGCATACGACTAGCGGGAGGGCCAGTCGAGCAGTACTTC. Protein product: CASSIRLAGGPVEQYF.

The genes are TRBV27 and TRBJ2-7, with 9 nucleotides matching TRBD2. Trimming cost V 0 bases and J 0 bases; bases outside gene matches: 6. Germline-derived CDR1 and CDR2 are MNHEY and SMNVEV (reference sequence). This CDR3 region has 17 residues. CDR3 amino acids: CASSLSGLATISYEQYF. CDR3 coding DNA: TGTGCCAGCAGTTTATCCGGACTAGCGACTATCTCCTACGAGCAGTACTTC.

This chain connects TRBV19 to TRBJ2-1; D is perhaps TRBD1 or TRBD2 (5 bases each). This CDR3 is built from 14 residues. Germline V gene sequence: CDR1 LNHDA, CDR2 SQIVND (reference sequence). V dropped 3 bases and J dropped 9 bases, with 15 bases sitting between them. CDR3 amino acids: CASSIRDPISEQFF. Here the CDR3 DNA reads TGTGCCAGTAGTATTCGGGACCCGATTAGTGAGCAGTTCTTC.

This clonotype was counted only a few times. V is TRBV3-1 and J is TRBJ2-3, with D possibly matching TRBD2 (6 bases). Deletions cut 1 base from V and 7 bases from J, with 12 bases between. Germline values: CDR1 LGHDT, CDR2 YNNKEL (reference sequence). The CDR3 loop spans 14 amino acids. Here the CDR3 DNA reads TGTGCCAGCAGCCAAGCTGGAGGGTTGAATACGCAGTATTTT. Translated: CASSQAGGLNTQYF.

The V gene is TRBV5-1, the J gene TRBJ2-4, with D possibly being TRBD2 (5 bases). Deletions cut 0 bases from V and 5 bases from J, with 9 bases between. CDR1 and CDR2 (germline): SGHRS, YFSETQ. CDR3 length: 14 amino acids. The CDR3, as DNA: TGCGCCAGCAGCTTGGGACACGGGGAAAACATTCAGTACTTC. It codes for CASSLGHGENIQYF.

The chain recombines TRBV5-6 with TRBJ1-4; D gene unclear. Germline CDR1 reads SGHDT; CDR2 reads YYEEEE. Trimming removed 4 bases at V and 10 bases at J, with 14 bases between. This CDR3 region has 13 residues. The CDR3 DNA reads as TGTGCCAGCAGCGTAGTGGTGGGCGGAAAACTGTTTTTT. Translating it yields CASSVVVGGKLFF.

The rearrangement uses TRBV20-1 and TRBJ1-2; D possibly corresponds to TRBD1 (5 bases). V was shortened by 6 bases and J by 6 bases, with 11 bases between the two germline ends. The length of the CDR3 is 11 residues. Germline assignment: CDR1 DFQATT and CDR2 SNEGSKA (reference sequence). Written as DNA, the CDR3 is TGCAGTGCCGTAGGGGACGATGGCTACACCTTC. Its translation: CSAVGDDGYTF.

This clonotype was detected a few times. This chain uses TRBV12-3 or TRBV12-4 with TRBJ2-7; D is perhaps TRBD1 (6 bases). The CDR3 totals 14 residues. V lost 6 bases and J 3 bases, leaving 15 bases between the germline ends. Here the CDR3 DNA reads TGTGCCAGCAGCCGCACAGGGTTTGTCTACGAGCAGTACTTC. This encodes CASSRTGFVYEQYF.

The CDR3 bases are TGCAGCGTTGAAGACGACAGATGGGGGGTAAACCTGGGCTACACCTTC. Amino acid sequence: CSVEDDRWGVNLGYTF. The chain couples TRBV29-1 to TRBJ1-2, with a tentative D call TRBD1 (5 bases). The ends were cut back, 0 bases at V and 8 bases at J, with 22 bases in the middle. The CDR3 contains 16 residues. CDR1 is SQVTM and CDR2 is ANQGSEA in the germline V gene.

The chain recombines TRBV10-3 with TRBJ2-7, with TRBD2 matching over 7 bases. The J call is uncertain, as TRBJ2-5 better fits the DNA end. Germline V lookup: CDR1 ENHRY, CDR2 SYGVKD. This CDR3 spans 15 amino acids. This CDR3 reads CAITPGRGDGETQYF. The CDR3 coding sequence is TGTGCCATCACCCCTGGGAGGGGAGATGGGGAGACCCAGTACTTC.

The chain links TRBV5-1 to TRBJ1-5; unclear D gene. Germline V lookup: CDR1 SGHRS, CDR2 YFSETQ. The CDR3 spans 15 residues. V was trimmed by 0 bases and J by 4 bases, leaving 11 bases between them. CDR3 DNA: TGCGCCAGCAGCTTGGAAGCGGGTGAGAATCAGCCCCAGCATTTT. Residues: CASSLEAGENQPQHF.

In its sample, this clonotype was seen a few times. DNA of the CDR3: TGCGCCAGCAGCCTGGGGGTCGGGACAGAGAATGAAAAACTGTTTTTT. Residues: CASSLGVGTENEKLFF. V gene TRBV5-1 combines with J gene TRBJ1-4; TRBD1 agrees at 7 bases. Unmatched junction bases numbered 11, after V lost 4 bases and J lost 5 bases. CDR3 size: 16 residues. Germline V gene lookup returns CDR1 SGHRS and CDR2 YFSETQ.

This rearrangement joins TRBV5-6 to TRBJ2-7; tentative D call: TRBD1 (6 bases). This CDR3 is built from 14 residues. Looked up from germline, CDR1 is SGHDT and CDR2 is YYEEEE. Trimming removed 7 bases at V and 5 bases at J, with 19 bases between. The CDR3, as DNA: TGTGCCAGCTCTGTCCAGGGGACGTCCCACGAGCAGTACTTC. It translates to CASSVQGTSHEQYF.